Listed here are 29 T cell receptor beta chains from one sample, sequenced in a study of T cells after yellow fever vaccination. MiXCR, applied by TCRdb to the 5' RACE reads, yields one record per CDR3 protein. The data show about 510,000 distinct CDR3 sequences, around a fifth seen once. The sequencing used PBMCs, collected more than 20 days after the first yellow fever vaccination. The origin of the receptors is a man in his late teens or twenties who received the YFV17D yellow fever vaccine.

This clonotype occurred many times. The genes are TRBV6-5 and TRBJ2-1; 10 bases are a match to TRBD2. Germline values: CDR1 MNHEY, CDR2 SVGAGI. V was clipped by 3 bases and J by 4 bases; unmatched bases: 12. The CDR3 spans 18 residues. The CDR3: CASSYSGNLAGGYNEQFF. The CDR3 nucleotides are TGTGCCAGCAGTTATTCGGGAAACTTAGCGGGGGGATACAATGAGCAGTTCTTC.

The CDR3 DNA follows: TGTGCCAGCAGCTTAGTTTCAGGTACCACAGATACGCAGTATTTT. Protein product: CASSLVSGTTDTQYF. The V gene is TRBV7-9, the J gene TRBJ2-3, with D unclear. CDR3 length: 15 amino acids. The V gene's germline CDR1 is SEHNR and CDR2 FQNEAQ (reference sequence). The V gene lost 1 base and the J gene lost 2 bases, with 10 bases spanning the gap.

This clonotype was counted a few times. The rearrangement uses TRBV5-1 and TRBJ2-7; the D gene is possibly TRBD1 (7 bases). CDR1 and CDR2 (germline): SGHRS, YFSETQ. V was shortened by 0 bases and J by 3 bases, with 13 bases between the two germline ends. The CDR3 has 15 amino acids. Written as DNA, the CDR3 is TGCGCCAGCAGCTTGGATGCAGGGGGGATCTACGAGCAGTACGTC. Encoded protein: CASSLDAGGIYEQYV.

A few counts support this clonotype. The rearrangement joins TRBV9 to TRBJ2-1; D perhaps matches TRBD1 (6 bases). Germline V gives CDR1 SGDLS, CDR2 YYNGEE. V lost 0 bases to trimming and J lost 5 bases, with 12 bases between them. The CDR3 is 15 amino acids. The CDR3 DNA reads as TGTGCCAGCAGCGTAGGGGGGCCCGGGGACAATGAGCAGTTCTTC. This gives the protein CASSVGGPGDNEQFF.

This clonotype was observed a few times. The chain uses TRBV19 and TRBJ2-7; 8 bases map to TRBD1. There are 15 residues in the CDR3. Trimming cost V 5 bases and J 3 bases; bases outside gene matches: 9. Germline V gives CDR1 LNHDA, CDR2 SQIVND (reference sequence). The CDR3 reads CASSYSTGGIYEQYF. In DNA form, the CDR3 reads TGTGCCAGTAGTTACTCCACAGGGGGAATCTACGAGCAGTACTTC.

CDR3 sequence reads: CASSLAGVLEQYV. CDR3 DNA: TGTGCCAGCAGCTTGGCGGGGGTTCTCGAGCAGTACGTC. The V call is TRBV5-6, the J call TRBJ2-7, with D possibly being TRBD2 (6 bases). Trimming cost V 0 bases and J 6 bases, with 10 bases left between them. The CDR3 contains 13 residues. Looked up from germline, CDR1 is SGHDT and CDR2 is YYEEEE.

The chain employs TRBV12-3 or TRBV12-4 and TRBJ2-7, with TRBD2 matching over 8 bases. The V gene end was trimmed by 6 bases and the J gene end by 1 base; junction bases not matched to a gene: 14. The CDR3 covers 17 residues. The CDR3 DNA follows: TGTGCCAGCAGCCACCCGGGGACGGGGGGGGAATCCTACGAGCAGTACTTC. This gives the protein CASSHPGTGGESYEQYF.

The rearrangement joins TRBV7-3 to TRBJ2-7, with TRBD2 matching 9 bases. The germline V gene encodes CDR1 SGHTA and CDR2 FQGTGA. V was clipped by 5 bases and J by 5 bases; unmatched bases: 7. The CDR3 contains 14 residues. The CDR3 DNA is TGTGCCAGCAGCCCGGGGACTAGCTTACACGAGCAGTACTTC. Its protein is CASSPGTSLHEQYF.

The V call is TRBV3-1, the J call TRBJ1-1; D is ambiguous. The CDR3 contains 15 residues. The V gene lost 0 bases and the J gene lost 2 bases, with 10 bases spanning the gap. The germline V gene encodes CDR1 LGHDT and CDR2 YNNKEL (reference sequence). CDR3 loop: CASSQDPRGNTEAFF. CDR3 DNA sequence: TGTGCCAGCAGCCAAGATCCACGGGGTAACACTGAAGCTTTCTTT.

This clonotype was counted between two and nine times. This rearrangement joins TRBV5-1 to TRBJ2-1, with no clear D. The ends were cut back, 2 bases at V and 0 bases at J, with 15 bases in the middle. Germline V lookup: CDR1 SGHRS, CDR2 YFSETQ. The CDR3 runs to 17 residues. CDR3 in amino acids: CASSFPPGGSSYNEQFF. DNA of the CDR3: TGCGCCAGCAGCTTCCCCCCCGGCGGAAGCTCCTACAATGAGCAGTTCTTC.

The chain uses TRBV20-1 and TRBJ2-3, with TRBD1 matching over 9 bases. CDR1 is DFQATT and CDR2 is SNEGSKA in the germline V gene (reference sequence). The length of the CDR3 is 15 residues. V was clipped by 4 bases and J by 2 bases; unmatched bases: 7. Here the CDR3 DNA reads TGCAGTGCTACCGGGACAGGGTGGACCACAGATACGCAGTATTTT. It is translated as CSATGTGWTTDTQYF.

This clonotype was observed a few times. This CDR3 reads CAISERQDSYNEQFF. The CDR3 DNA reads TGTGCCATCAGTGAGCGACAAGACTCCTACAATGAGCAGTTCTTC. The chain links TRBV10-3 to TRBJ2-1; D is ambiguous. Trimming stripped 2 bases from V and 0 bases from J, with 8 bases between. Germline V gene sequence: CDR1 ENHRY, CDR2 SYGVKD. The CDR3 runs to 15 residues.

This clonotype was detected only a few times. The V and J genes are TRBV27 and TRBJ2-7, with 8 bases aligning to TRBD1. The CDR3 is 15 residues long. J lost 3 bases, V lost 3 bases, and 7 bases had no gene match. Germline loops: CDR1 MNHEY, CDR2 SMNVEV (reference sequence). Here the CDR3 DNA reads TGTGCCAGCAGTTTTTCGACAGGGGCTCTCTACGAGCAGTACTTC. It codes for CASSFSTGALYEQYF.

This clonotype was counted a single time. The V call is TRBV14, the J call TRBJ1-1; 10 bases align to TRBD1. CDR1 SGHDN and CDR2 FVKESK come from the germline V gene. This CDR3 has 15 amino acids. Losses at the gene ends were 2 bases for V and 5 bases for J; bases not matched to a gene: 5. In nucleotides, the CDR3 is TGTGCCAGCAGCCAACGCGTGGGACAGGGGACTGAAGCTTTCTTT. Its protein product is CASSQRVGQGTEAFF.

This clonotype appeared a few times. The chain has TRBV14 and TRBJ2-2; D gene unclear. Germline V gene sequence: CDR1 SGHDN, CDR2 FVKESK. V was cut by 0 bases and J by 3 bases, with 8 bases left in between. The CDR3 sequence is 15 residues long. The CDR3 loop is CASSQELMDTGELFF. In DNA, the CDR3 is TGTGCCAGCAGCCAAGAATTAATGGACACCGGGGAGCTGTTTTTT.

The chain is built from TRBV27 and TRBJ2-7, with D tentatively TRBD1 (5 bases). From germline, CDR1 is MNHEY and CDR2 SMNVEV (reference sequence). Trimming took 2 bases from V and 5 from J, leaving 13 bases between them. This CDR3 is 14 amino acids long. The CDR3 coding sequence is TGTGCCAGCAGTTTAGGGCCAGGGTCCCACGAGCAGTACTTC. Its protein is CASSLGPGSHEQYF.

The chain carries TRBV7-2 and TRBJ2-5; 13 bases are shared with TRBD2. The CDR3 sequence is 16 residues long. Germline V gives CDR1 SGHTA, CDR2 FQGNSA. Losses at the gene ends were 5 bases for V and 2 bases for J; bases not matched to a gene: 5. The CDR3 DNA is TGTGCCAGCAGCCAGACTAGCGGGGGGCCTCAAGAGACCCAGTACTTC. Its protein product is CASSQTSGGPQETQYF.

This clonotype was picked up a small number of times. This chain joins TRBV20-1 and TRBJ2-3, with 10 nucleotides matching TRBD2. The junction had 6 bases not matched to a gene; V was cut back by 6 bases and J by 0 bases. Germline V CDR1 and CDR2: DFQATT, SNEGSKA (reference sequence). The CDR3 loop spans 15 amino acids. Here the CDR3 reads CSAPLAGLSTDTQYF. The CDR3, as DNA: TGCAGTGCGCCACTAGCGGGGCTTAGCACAGATACGCAGTATTTT.

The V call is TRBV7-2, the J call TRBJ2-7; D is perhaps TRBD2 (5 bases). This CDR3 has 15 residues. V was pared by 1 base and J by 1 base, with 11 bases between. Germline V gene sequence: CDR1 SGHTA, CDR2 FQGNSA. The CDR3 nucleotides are TGTGCCAGCAGCTTAGGAGGAGGTCGGTCCTACGAGCAGTACGTC. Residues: CASSLGGGRSYEQYV.

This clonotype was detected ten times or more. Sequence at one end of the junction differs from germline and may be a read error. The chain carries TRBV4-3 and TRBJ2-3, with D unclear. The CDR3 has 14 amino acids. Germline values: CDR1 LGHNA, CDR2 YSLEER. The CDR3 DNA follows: TGTGCCAGCAGCCAAGATCCGGGCACAGATACGCAGTATTTT. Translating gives CASSQDPGTDTQYF.

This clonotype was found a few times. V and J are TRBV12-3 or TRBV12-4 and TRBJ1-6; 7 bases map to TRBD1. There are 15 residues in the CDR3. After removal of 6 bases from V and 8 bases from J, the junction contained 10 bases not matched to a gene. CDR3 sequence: CASSLWGQGDSPLHF. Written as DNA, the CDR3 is TGTGCCAGCAGCCTTTGGGGGCAGGGGGATTCACCCCTCCACTTT.

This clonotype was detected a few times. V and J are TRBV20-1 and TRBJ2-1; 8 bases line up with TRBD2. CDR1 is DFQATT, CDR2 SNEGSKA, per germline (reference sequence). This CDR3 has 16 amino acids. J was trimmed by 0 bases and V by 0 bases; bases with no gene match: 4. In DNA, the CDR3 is TGCAGTGCTAGAGATCAGCGGGGGAGCTCCTACAATGAGCAGTTCTTC. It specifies CSARDQRGSSYNEQFF.

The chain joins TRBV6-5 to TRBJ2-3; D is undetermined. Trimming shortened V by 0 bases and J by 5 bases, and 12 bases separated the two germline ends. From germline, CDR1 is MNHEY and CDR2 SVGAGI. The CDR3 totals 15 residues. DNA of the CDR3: TGTGCCAGCAGTTACTCGATCCTATCACAAGATACGCAGTATTTT. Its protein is CASSYSILSQDTQYF.

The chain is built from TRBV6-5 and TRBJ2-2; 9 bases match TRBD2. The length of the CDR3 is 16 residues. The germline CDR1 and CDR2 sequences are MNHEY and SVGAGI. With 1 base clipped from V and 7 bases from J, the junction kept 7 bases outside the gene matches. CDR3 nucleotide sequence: TGTGCCAGCAGTTACTTGAGCGGGGGGTTGTACGGGGAGCTGTTTTTT. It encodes CASSYLSGGLYGELFF.

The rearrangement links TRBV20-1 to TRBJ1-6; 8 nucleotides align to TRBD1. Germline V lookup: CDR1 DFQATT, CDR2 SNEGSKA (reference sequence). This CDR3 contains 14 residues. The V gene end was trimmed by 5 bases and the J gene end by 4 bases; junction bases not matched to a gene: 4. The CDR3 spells CSAPRQGYNSPLHF. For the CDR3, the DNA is TGCAGTGCTCCCAGACAGGGGTATAATTCACCCCTCCACTTT.

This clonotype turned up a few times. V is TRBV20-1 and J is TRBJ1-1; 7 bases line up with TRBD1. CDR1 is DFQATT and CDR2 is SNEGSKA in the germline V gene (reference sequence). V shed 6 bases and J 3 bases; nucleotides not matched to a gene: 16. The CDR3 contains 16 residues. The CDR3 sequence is CSARKRQGSEDTEAFF. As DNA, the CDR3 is TGCAGTGCCAGGAAACGACAGGGTAGTGAAGACACTGAAGCTTTCTTT.

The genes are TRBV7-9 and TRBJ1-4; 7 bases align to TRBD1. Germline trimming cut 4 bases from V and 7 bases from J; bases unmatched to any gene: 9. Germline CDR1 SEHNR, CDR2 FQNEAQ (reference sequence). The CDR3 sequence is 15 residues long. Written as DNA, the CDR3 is TGTGCCAGCAGCTCACCGACAGGGAGGAGTGAAAAACTGTTTTTT. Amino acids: CASSSPTGRSEKLFF.

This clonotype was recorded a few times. The CDR3 DNA follows: TGTGCCAGCAGCAACACCGGGACAGTCCACAATGAGCAGTTCTTC. Translating gives CASSNTGTVHNEQFF. The chain has TRBV7-2 and TRBJ2-1, with TRBD1 identical over 7 bases. Germline V gene sequence: CDR1 SGHTA, CDR2 FQGNSA. The V and J ends lost 5 bases and 5 bases, in that order; junction bases with no gene match: 9. This CDR3 has 15 amino acids.

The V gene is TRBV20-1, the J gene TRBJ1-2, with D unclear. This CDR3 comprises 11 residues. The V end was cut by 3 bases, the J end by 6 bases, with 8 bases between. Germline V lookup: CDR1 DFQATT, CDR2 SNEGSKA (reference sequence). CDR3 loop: CSASSGDGYTF. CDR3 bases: TGCAGTGCTAGTAGTGGGGATGGCTACACCTTC.